A few counts support the clone carrying this T cell receptor (beta chain). The antigen remains unidentified. The germline V gene has CDR1 SQVTM and CDR2 ANQGSEA. V lost 4 bases, J lost 5 bases, and 11 bases lay in between. This CDR3 has 12 residues. This sample stems from a study of T cells after yellow fever vaccination. Notes on the study in general: Repertoires obtained by FACS sorting could include abundant clonotypes that entered as contaminants from the bulk population. Most clones from primary vaccination resurfaced after the booster (around 97% CD4, around 90% CD8).

For TCR, cDNA came from 5'RACE template switching, which added a universal primer site and UMIs. TCRdb re-derived calls from the 5' RACE reads in MiXCR, one entry per CDR3 protein. The sample lists 550,000 or so distinct CDR3 sequences, 15% to 20% occurring once. The source is a man aged 30 to 39 who received the YFV17D yellow fever vaccine. The specimen comprised PBMCs, sampled 15 days after the yellow fever booster vaccination. The chain employs TRBV29-1 and TRBJ2-5; D ambiguous. CDR3 residues: CSVGGEGETQYF. In nucleotides, the CDR3 is TGCAGCGTTGGAGGAGAAGGGGAGACCCAGTACTTC.